These 22 T cell receptor beta chains share one sample of origin, sequenced in a study of beta chain features in type 1 diabetes. Expressed TCRB transcripts got sequenced, as all isolated RNA was reverse transcribed. The method was immunoSEQ multiplex PCR; TCRdb's version includes in-frame clones alone and lacks a portion of them. Here the sample spans hundreds of thousands of clones, roughly 31% being singletons. The sample consisted of naive CD4+ T cells from blood. The receptors derive from a man aged 18-30 years in good health.

J is TRBJ2-1 and V is TRBV30; D is unclear. V lost 0 bases, J lost 5 bases, and 14 bases lay in between. The CDR3 is made up of 15 amino acids. The germline CDR1 and CDR2 sequences are GTSNPN and SVGIG (reference sequence). The CDR3 nucleotides read TGTGCCTGGAGTGTACCGGGTCCACGCCACAATGAGCAGTTCTTC. It translates to CAWSVPGPRHNEQFF.

The chain carries TRBV23-1 and TRBJ1-1, with D maybe TRBD1 (5 bases). TRBV23-1 is labeled an ORF, and its function is uncertain. The CDR3 spans 13 residues. V dropped 0 bases and J dropped 13 bases, with 15 bases sitting between them. CDR3 sequence (DNA): TGCGCCAGCAGTCAATCGATCCAGGGAGCCGGTTTCTTT. Encoded protein: CASSQSIQGAGFF.

This clone has a handful of counts. V gene TRBV29-1 combines with J gene TRBJ2-1, with a possible D match to TRBD2 (5 bases). V lost 7 bases, J lost 3 bases, and 16 bases lay in between. Germline-derived CDR1 and CDR2 are SQVTM and ANQGSEA. The CDR3 is 14 amino acids. CDR3 DNA: TGCAGCGGCGAATCGAGGGCCAACTACAATGAGCAGTTCTTC. Its translation is CSGESRANYNEQFF.

V and J are TRBV29-1 and TRBJ2-7; TRBD1 or TRBD2 may be the D gene (6 bases each). CDR1 is SQVTM and CDR2 is ANQGSEA in the germline V gene. CDR3 length: 13 amino acids. Trimming left V 7 bases short and J 1 base short, with 14 bases between. The CDR3 DNA follows: TGCAGCGCCGGGGGCCGCGAATCCTACGAGCAGTACTTC. It specifies CSAGGRESYEQYF.

The chain employs TRBV6-6 and TRBJ1-2, with a weak D call TRBD1 (6 bases). Trimming shortened V by 0 bases and J by 14 bases, and 19 bases separated the two germline ends. CDR1 and CDR2 (germline): MNHNY, SVGAGI (reference sequence). The CDR3 loop spans 14 amino acids. The CDR3 coding sequence is TGTGCCAGCAGTTACTCAAGTGACAGGCTCTTCAGAACCTTC. Protein product: CASSYSSDRLFRTF.

The chain recombines TRBV4-2 with TRBJ2-1; 7 bases are a match to TRBD2. This CDR3 region has 15 residues. Germline CDR1 reads LGHNA; CDR2 reads YNFKEQ. Losses at the gene ends were 1 base for V and 3 bases for J; bases not matched to a gene: 3. The CDR3 here is CASSQVRGDYNEQFF. For the CDR3, the DNA is TGTGCCAGCAGCCAAGTTCGGGGGGACTACAATGAGCAGTTCTTC.

This clone occurred a few times. This sequence joins TRBV10-3 and TRBJ2-3; D tentatively fits TRBD1 or TRBD2 (5 bases each). This CDR3 has 13 residues. Trimming removed 0 bases from V and 10 bases from J, with 11 bases in between. The germline gives CDR1 ENHRY, CDR2 SYGVKD. In DNA form, the CDR3 reads TGTGCCATCAGTGAGTCCGGGACGCGGGCGCAGTATTTT. Translated, it gives CAISESGTRAQYF.

The CDR3 spells CASRELSDSEQFF. For the CDR3, the DNA is TGTGCCAGCAGGGAATTGAGCGACAGTGAGCAGTTCTTC. The rearrangement links TRBV5-6 to TRBJ2-1; a weak D match, TRBD1 (5 bases). CDR3 length: 13 residues. The V and J ends lost 5 bases and 9 bases respectively, with 15 bases between them. Germline V gives CDR1 SGHDT, CDR2 YYEEEE.

The CDR3 region is CAWIVFSGNEQFF. As DNA, the CDR3 is TGTGCCTGGATAGTGTTTAGCGGCAATGAGCAGTTCTTC. This chain links TRBV30 with TRBJ2-1, with D possibly matching TRBD2 (6 bases). Germline V gives CDR1 GTSNPN, CDR2 SVGIG (reference sequence). The CDR3 contains 13 residues. Trimming left V 4 bases short and J 6 bases short, with 13 bases between.

J is TRBJ2-3 and V is TRBV7-2, with 7 nucleotides matching TRBD2. Germline CDR1 reads SGHTA; CDR2 reads FQGNSA. V gave up 5 bases and J gave up 13 bases; unmatched junction bases: 18. This CDR3 spans 15 amino acids. The CDR3 sequence is CASSPGDYLWANKYF. CDR3 bases: TGTGCCAGCAGCCCCGGGGACTACCTTTGGGCTAATAAGTATTTT.

This clone was detected a few times. V is TRBV7-8 and J is TRBJ2-7, with 9 nucleotides matching TRBD2. The CDR3 runs to 15 residues. Trimming removed 0 bases from V and 3 bases from J; junction bases left unmatched: 3. Germline-derived CDR1 and CDR2 are SGHVS and FQNEAQ. CDR3 region: CASSLAAGGNYEQYF. The DNA of the CDR3 is TGTGCCAGCAGCTTAGCAGCGGGAGGAAACTACGAGCAGTACTTC.

The chain employs TRBV30 and TRBJ2-7, with 7 bases matching TRBD1. The CDR3 is made up of 13 amino acids. V shed 4 bases, J shed 3 bases, and the junction held 6 bases outside the gene matches. Germline assignment: CDR1 GTSNPN and CDR2 SVGIG (reference sequence). In nucleotides, the CDR3 is TGTGCCTGGAAGAAAGACAGGGACTACGAGCAGTACTTC. Its translation is CAWKKDRDYEQYF.

This chain connects TRBV19 to TRBJ1-1; no clear D gene. Germline loops: CDR1 LNHDA, CDR2 SQIVND (reference sequence). This CDR3 spans 13 amino acids. Trimming took 3 bases from V and 4 from J, leaving 9 bases between them. The CDR3 loop is CASSIGGITEAFF. The DNA of the CDR3 is TGTGCCAGTAGTATTGGAGGGATCACTGAAGCTTTCTTT.

The chain is built from TRBV30 and TRBJ2-7; TRBD1 aligns across 7 bases. V was pared by 4 bases and J by 0 bases, with 6 bases of the junction left unmatched. Germline lookup yields CDR1 GTSNPN and CDR2 SVGIG (reference sequence). The CDR3 extends over 14 amino acids. The CDR3 DNA is TGTGCCTGGACCGCGGACAGGAGCTCCTACGAGCAGTACTTC. It is translated as CAWTADRSSYEQYF.

This chain links TRBV11-2 with TRBJ2-7, with 12 bases fitting TRBD2. Germline V gives CDR1 SGHAT, CDR2 FQNNGV. The CDR3 length is 15 residues. V dropped 2 bases and J dropped 6; count of bases not matched to a gene: 5. This CDR3 is CASSLSGLAGTEQYF. In DNA, the CDR3 is TGTGCCAGCAGCTTAAGCGGACTAGCGGGAACCGAGCAGTACTTC.

This clone was observed a few times. The genes are TRBV9 and TRBJ1-2; TRBD1 agrees at 7 bases. The length of the CDR3 is 15 residues. V shed 5 bases, J shed 4 bases, and the junction held 11 bases outside the gene matches. Germline assignment: CDR1 SGDLS and CDR2 YYNGEE. DNA of the CDR3: TGTGCCAGCAGGAAAGCTAAGACAGGGAGCTATGGCTACACCTTC. It specifies CASRKAKTGSYGYTF.

In DNA, the CDR3 is TGTGCCAGCAGCCAACCCCTAGCGGGAGTTTACTCCTACAATGAGCAGTTCTTC. It yields the protein CASSQPLAGVYSYNEQFF. This rearrangement joins TRBV14 to TRBJ2-1; 10 positions match TRBD2. The trim removed 2 bases at V and 0 bases at J, leaving 7 bases unmatched. CDR1 and CDR2 from the germline V gene are SGHDN and FVKESK. CDR3 length: 18 residues.

Only a few counts were recorded for this clone. The gene calls are TRBV15 and TRBJ1-5; D ambiguous. Trimming pared 0 bases from V and 5 bases from J, leaving 2 bases between. CDR1 and CDR2 (germline): LNHNV, YYDKDF (reference sequence). This CDR3 contains 12 residues. The CDR3 loop is CATSRDYQPQHF. DNA for the CDR3: TGTGCCACCAGCAGAGATTATCAGCCCCAGCATTTT.

With respect to this clone: Other DNA sequences of this sample code for an identical CDR3. The chain carries TRBV7-2 and TRBJ2-1; no definite D call. Germline-derived CDR1 and CDR2 are SGHTA and FQGNSA. The CDR3 spans 15 residues. The V end was cut by 1 base, the J end by 0 bases, with 7 bases between. The CDR3 protein is CASSLGPSSYNEQFF. CDR3 bases: TGTGCCAGCAGCTTAGGACCGAGCTCCTACAATGAGCAGTTCTTC.

This clone was picked up a small number of times. The chain has TRBV29-1 and TRBJ2-1; TRBD1 agrees at 7 bases. Germline-derived CDR1 and CDR2 are SQVTM and ANQGSEA. The CDR3 extends over 14 amino acids. J gave up 10 bases and V 6 bases, and 15 bases lay outside the gene matches. DNA for the CDR3: TGCAGCGTGGGAACGGTACAGGGGACATCGGAGCAGTTCTTC. The encoded protein is CSVGTVQGTSEQFF.

A few counts support this clone. The chain has TRBV29-1 and TRBJ2-1; D not resolved. This CDR3 is 13 amino acids long. V shed 0 bases and J shed 6 bases, with 9 bases lying between them. The germline V gene has CDR1 SQVTM and CDR2 ANQGSEA. Here the CDR3 reads CSVEDGLGNEQFF. CDR3 DNA sequence: TGCAGCGTTGAAGATGGGTTAGGCAATGAGCAGTTCTTC.

This chain joins TRBV7-9 and TRBJ2-1; possibly TRBD1 or TRBD2 for D (5 bases each). V was trimmed by 2 bases and J by 3 bases, leaving 11 bases between them. The CDR3 has 15 residues. CDR1 and CDR2 from the germline V gene are SEHNR and FQNEAQ (reference sequence). The CDR3 nucleotides are TGTGCCAGCAGCTTAACGGGGCCCAACTACAATGAGCAGTTCTTC. This encodes CASSLTGPNYNEQFF.